The sequence of this T cell receptor (beta chain) was determined in a study of CD8 T cells in ankylosing spondylitis (dated 2017 in TCRdb). Turning to the overall study: The study profiled T cell receptor beta repertoires in healthy donors and ankylosing spondylitis patients to find disease-linked TCR variants. The full study cohort comprised 25 or so ankylosing spondylitis patients and some 110 healthy donors. Peripheral blood was sampled, and synovial fluid was also collected from ankylosing spondylitis patients.

There are many counts of this clonotype. Its antigen target is currently unknown. Base qualities are not recorded, but no much larger clone differs from it by a single base. Sequenced on an Illumina HiSeq 2500. Quantitative 5'-RACE with molecular barcodes was the method used to prepare the TCR beta libraries. For the original study's pipeline: To identify disease-linked TCR variants, a new computational method was used, one built on a probabilistic model of VDJ rearrangement. TCRdb reprocessed the public reads (quality trimming at Q25 with fastp, clone calling with MiXCR) and kept in-frame beta chains. Each record represents a unique CDR3 protein, reported with the most common genes and DNA among its rows. TCRdb, not the original authors, processed these V and J calls. This sample gives approximately 45,000 distinct CDR3 sequences in total; 11% of them show up just once. Just over 1.4% of the sample rests with the top ten.

Results the study describes overall, beyond this receptor: Blood from ankylosing spondylitis patients appeared to be characterized by a TCR beta motif made up of about 8 highly homologous amino acid variants. In peripheral blood, the disease-linked clones were found at relatively low frequencies and had a CD8+ phenotype. According to the report, matched synovial fluid samples from ankylosing spondylitis patients were significantly enriched for the disease-linked clones. Some motif variants were previously reported in synovial fluid and blood of reactive arthritis patients, suggesting common disease-initiation mechanisms.

Based on the germline V gene, the CDR1 and CDR2 sequences are SQVTM and ANQGSEA. Trimming removed 5 bases from V and 0 bases from J, leaving 11 bases between the germline ends. The CDR3 measures 14 amino acids from cysteine to phenylalanine. Here the CDR3 DNA is all that survives: 42 bases in frame from base 1. Sequencing used blood, either unsorted or a sorted T cell fraction (not recorded which). This chain joins TRBV29-1 to TRBJ2-1, with the D gene call left open. This sequence was found in a male donor with ankylosing spondylitis or in good health (not recorded which). The DNA reads as follows: TGCAGCGTTTTTCAGACGAGCTCCTACAATGAGCAGTTCTTC. Its protein product is CSVFQTSSYNEQFF.